Sequencing of this TCR beta chain was carried out in a study of T cell clonality in common variable immunodeficiency. Study results and limitations: CVID subjects had higher TCRbeta clonality than healthy controls, most marked in about a third. T cell subpopulation sequencing would be needed to explain CVID clonality.

TCRdb keeps only in-frame clones here, not all; method: immunoSEQ multiplex PCR. The repertoire consists of under 45,000 clones, none detected only once. CDR1 is SGHTA, CDR2 FQGNSA, per germline. This CDR3 spans 15 amino acids. V was shortened by 1 base and J by 2 bases, with 10 bases between the two germline ends. This clone was counted at least ten times. Its antigen remains unidentified. The read terminates 3 residues ahead of where the CDR3 ends, so the germline J gene completes it. The chain joins TRBV7-2 to TRBJ2-3; D possibly corresponds to TRBD2 (5 bases). This receptor was obtained from a person aged 18-70 years in good health. The sequenced sample consisted of peripheral blood mononuclear cells. CDR3 amino acids: CASSLGWLATDTQYF. The sequenced part of the CDR3 DNA is TGTGCCAGCAGCTTAGGTTGGCTAGCCACAGATACG.